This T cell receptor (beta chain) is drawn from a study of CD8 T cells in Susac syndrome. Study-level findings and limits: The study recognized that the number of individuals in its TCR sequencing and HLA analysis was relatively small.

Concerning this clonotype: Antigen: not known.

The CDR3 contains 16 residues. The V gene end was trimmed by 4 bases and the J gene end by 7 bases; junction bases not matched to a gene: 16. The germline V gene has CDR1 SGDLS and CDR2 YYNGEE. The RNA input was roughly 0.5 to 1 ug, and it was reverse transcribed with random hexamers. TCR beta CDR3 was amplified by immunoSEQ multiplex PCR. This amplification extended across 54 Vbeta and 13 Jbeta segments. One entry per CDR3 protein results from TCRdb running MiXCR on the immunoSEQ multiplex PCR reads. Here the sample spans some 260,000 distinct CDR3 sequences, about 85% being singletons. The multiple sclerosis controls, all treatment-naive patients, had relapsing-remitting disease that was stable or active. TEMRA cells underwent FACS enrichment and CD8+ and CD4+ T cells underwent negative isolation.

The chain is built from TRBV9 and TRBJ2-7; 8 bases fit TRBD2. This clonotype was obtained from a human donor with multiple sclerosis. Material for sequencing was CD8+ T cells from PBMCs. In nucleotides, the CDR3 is TGTGCCAGCAGCCCCGGGGTAGCGGGATGGGGAGGAGAGCAGTACTTC. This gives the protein CASSPGVAGWGGEQYF.